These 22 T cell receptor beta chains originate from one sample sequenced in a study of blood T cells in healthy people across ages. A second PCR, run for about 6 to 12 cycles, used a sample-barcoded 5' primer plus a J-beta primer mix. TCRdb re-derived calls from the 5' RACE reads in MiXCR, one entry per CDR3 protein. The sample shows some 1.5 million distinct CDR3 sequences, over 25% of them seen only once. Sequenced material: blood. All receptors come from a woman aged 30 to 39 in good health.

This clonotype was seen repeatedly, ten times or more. The CDR3 nucleotides are TGCAGTGCTAGGGACAGGAACACTGAAGCTTTCTTT. Translation gives CSARDRNTEAFF. The chain combines TRBV20-1 with TRBJ1-1; a weak D match, TRBD1 (6 bases). The CDR3 spans 12 residues. CDR1 is DFQATT, CDR2 SNEGSKA, per germline (reference sequence). The germline V and J ends were trimmed by 3 bases and 1 base, with 6 bases remaining between them.

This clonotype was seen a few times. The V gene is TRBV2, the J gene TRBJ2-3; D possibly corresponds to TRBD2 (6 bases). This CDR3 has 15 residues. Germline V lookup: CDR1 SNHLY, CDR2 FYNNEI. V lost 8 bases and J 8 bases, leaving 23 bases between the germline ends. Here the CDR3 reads CASDGVGRSGGTQYF. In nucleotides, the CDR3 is TGTGCCAGCGATGGGGTTGGGCGCTCCGGGGGTACGCAGTATTTT.

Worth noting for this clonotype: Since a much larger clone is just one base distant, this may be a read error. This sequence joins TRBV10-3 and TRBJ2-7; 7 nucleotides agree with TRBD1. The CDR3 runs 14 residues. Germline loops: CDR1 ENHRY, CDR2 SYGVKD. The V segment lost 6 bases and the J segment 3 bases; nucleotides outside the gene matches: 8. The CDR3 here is CAIRDPRDSYEQYF. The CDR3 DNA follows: TGTGCCATCAGGGATCCCCGGGACAGCTACGAGCAGTACTTC.

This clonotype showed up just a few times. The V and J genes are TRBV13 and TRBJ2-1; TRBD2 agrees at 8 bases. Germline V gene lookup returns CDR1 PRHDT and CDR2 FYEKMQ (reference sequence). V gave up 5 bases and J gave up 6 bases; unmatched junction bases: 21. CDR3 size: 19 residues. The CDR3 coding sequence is TGTGCCAGCAGCCGGAAGGGACTAGGGGGTGACGGGGGTATCAATGAGCAGTTCTTC. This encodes CASSRKGLGGDGGINEQFF.

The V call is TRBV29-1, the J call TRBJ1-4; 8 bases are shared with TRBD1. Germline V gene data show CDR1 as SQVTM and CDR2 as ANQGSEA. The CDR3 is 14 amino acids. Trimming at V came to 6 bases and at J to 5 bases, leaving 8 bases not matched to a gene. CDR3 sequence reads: CSVDLGQGNEKLFF. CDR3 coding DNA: TGCAGCGTGGACCTAGGACAGGGCAATGAAAAACTGTTTTTT.

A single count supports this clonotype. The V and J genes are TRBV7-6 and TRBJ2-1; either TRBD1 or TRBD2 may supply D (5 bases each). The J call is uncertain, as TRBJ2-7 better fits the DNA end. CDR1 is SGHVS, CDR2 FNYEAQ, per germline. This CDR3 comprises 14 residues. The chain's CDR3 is CASSLPGTYNEQYF. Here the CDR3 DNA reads TGTGCCAGCAGCTTACCGGGGACCTACAATGAGCAGTACTTC.

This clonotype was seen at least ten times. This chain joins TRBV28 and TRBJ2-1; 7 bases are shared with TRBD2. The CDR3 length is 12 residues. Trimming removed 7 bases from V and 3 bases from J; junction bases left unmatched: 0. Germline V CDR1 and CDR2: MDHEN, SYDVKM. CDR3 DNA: TGTGCCAGCACTAGCGGCTACAATGAGCAGTTCTTC. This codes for CASTSGYNEQFF.

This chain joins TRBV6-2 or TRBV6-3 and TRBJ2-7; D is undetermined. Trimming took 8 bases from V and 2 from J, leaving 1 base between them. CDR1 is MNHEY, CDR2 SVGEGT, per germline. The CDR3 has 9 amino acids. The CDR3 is CASPYEQYF. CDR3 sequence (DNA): TGTGCCAGCCCCTACGAGCAGTACTTC.

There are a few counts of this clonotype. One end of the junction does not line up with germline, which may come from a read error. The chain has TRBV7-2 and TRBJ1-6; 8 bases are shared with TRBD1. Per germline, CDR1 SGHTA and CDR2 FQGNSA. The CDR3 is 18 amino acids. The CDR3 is CASSLAGTGRLVNSPLHF. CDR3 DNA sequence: TGTGCCAGCAGTTTAGCTGGGACAGGTCGATTGGTGAATTCACCCCTCCACTTT.

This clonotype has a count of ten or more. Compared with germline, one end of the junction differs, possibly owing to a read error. Here the CDR3 reads CASSFGANTEAFF. CDR3 sequence (DNA): TGCGCCAGCAGCTTCGGCGCGAACACTGAAGCTTTCTTT. The gene calls are TRBV12-3 or TRBV12-4 and TRBJ1-1; D unclear. The CDR3 spans 13 residues.

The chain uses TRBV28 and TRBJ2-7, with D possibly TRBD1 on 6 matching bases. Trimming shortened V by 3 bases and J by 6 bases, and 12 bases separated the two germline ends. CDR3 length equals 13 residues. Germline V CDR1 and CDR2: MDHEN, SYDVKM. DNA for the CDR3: TGTGCCAGCAGTTTGCCTGACAGGACCGAGCAGTACTTC. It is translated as CASSLPDRTEQYF. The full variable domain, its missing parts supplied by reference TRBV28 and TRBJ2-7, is DVKVTQSSRYLVKRTGEKVFLECVQDMDHENMFWYRQDPGLGLRLIYFSYDVKMKEKGDIPEGYSVSREKKERFSLILESASTNQTSMYLCASSLPDRTEQYFGPGTRLTVT.

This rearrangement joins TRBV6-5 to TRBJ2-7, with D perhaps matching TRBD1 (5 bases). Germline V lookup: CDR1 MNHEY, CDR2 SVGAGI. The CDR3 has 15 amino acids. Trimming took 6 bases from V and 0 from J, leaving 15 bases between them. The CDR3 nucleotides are TGTGCCAGCAGCCCAGGGTCCTTCAGCTCCTACGAGCAGTACTTC. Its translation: CASSPGSFSSYEQYF.

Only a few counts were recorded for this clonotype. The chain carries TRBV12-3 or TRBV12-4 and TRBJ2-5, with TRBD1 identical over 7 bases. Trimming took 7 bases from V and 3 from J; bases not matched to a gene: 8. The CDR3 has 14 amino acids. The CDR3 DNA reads TGTGCCAGCACCTCGACAGGGTTGAAAGAGACCCAGTACTTC. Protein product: CASTSTGLKETQYF.

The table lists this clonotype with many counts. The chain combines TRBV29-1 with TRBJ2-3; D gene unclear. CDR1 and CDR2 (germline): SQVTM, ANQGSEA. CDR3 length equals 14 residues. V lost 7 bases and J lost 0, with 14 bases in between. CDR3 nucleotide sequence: TGCAGCGCGGCCCAGCCTACGAGCACAGATACGCAGTATTTT. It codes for CSAAQPTSTDTQYF.

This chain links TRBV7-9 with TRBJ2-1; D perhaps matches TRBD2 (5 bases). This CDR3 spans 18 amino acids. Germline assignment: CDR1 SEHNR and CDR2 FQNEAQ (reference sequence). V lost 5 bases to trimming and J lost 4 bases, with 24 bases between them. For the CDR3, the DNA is TGTGCCAGCAGCCCCCAACCCTCGTGGACTGGGGAATACAATGAGCAGTTCTTC. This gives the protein CASSPQPSWTGEYNEQFF.

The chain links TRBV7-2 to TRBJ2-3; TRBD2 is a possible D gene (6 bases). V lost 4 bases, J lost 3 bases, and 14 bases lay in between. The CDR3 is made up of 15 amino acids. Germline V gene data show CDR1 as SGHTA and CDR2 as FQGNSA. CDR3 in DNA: TGTGCCAGCAGCTCAACTAGCCTCGGGACAGATACGCAGTATTTT. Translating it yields CASSSTSLGTDTQYF.

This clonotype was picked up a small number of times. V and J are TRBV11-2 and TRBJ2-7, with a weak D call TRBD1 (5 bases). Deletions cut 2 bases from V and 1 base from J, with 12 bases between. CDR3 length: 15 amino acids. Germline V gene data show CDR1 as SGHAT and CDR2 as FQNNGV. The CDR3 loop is CASSLRQGWSYEQYF. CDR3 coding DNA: TGTGCCAGCAGCTTACGCCAGGGATGGTCCTACGAGCAGTACTTC.

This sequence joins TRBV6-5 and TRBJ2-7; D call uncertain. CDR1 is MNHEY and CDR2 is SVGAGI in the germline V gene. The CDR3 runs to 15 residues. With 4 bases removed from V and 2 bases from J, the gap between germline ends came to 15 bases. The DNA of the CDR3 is TGTGCCAGCAGTTCGGACCGTCGCCATACCTACGAGCAGTACTTC. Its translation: CASSSDRRHTYEQYF.

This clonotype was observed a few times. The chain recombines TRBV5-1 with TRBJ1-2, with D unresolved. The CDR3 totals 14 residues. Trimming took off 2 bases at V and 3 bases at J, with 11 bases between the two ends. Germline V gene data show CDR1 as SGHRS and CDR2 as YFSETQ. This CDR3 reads CASSFADPDYGYTF. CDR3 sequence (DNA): TGCGCCAGCAGCTTTGCCGACCCGGACTATGGCTACACCTTC.

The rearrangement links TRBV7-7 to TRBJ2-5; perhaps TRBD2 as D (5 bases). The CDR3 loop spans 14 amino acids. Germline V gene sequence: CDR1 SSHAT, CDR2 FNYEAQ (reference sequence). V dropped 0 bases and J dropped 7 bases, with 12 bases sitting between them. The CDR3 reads CASSLAPDRGTQYF. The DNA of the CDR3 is TGTGCCAGCAGCTTAGCCCCCGATCGGGGGACCCAGTACTTC.

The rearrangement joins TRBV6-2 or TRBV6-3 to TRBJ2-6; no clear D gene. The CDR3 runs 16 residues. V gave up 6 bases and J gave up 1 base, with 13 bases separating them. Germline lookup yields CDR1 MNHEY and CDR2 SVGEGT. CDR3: CASRWEIQSGANVLTF. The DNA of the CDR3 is TGTGCCAGCAGGTGGGAAATCCAATCTGGGGCCAACGTCCTGACTTTC.

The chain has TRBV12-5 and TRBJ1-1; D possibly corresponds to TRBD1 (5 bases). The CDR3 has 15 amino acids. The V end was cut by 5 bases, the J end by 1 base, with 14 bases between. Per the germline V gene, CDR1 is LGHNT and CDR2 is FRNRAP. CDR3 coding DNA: TGTGCTAGTGGTCCCCAGACGGGGCAGAACACTGAAGCTTTCTTT. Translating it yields CASGPQTGQNTEAFF.